The subject of this entry is one T cell receptor beta chain. V lost 0 bases to trimming and J lost 4 bases, with 12 bases between them. In germline, CDR1 is MNHEY, CDR2 SMNVEV (reference sequence). This CDR3 is built from 15 residues. This entry comes from a study of CD8 T cells in Susac syndrome. RNA in amounts of about 0.5 to 1 ug was reverse transcribed with random hexamers. Across 54 Vbeta and 13 Jbeta, immunoSEQ multiplex PCR amplified TCR beta CDR3. Via MiXCR, TCRdb re-called the immunoSEQ multiplex PCR reads, giving one row per CDR3 protein. Here the sample spans about 440,000 distinct CDR3 sequences, more than 80% being singletons.

Sample: CD8+ T cells from PBMCs. This clonotype was obtained from a human donor with multiple sclerosis. This chain uses TRBV27 with TRBJ2-5, with D possibly being TRBD1 (5 bases). The CDR3 reads CASSLSGNRGETQYF. CDR3 bases: TGTGCCAGCAGTTTATCAGGGAATAGGGGAGAGACCCAGTACTTC.